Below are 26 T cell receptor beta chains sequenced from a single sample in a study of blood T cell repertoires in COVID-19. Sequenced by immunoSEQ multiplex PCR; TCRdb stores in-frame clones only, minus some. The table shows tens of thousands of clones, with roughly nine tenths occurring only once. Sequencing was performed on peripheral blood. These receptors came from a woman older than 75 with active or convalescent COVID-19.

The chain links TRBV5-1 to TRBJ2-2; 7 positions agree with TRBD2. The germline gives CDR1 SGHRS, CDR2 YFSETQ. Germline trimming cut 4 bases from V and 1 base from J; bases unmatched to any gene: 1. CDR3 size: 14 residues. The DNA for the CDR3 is TGCGCCAGCAGCCGGACTAGGAACACCGGGGAGCTGTTTTTT. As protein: CASSRTRNTGELFF.

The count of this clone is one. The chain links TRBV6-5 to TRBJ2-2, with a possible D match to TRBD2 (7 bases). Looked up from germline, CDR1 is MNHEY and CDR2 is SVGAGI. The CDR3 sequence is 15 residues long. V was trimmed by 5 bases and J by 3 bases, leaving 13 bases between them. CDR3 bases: TGTGCCAGCAGTAGAGGGGGGGACTACACCGGGGAGCTGTTTTTT. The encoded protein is CASSRGGDYTGELFF.

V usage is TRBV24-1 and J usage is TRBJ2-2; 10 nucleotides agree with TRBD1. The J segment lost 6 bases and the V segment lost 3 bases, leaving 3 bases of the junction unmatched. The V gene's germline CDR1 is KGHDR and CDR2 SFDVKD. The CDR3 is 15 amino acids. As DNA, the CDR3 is TGTGCCACCAGTGATAGGGACAGGGGAGCCGGGGAGCTGTTTTTT. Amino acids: CATSDRDRGAGELFF.

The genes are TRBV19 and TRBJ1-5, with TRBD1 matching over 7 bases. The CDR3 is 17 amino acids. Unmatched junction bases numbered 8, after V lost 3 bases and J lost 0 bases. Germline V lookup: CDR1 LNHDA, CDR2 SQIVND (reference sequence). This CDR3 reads CASSIFLTGNSNQPQHF. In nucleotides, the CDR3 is TGTGCCAGTAGTATCTTTCTGACAGGGAATAGCAATCAGCCCCAGCATTTT.

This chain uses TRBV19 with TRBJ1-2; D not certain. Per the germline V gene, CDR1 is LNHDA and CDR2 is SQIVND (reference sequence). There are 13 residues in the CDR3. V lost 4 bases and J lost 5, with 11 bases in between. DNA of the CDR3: TGTGCCAGTAGTACAGGTATTGGGTATGGCTACACCTTC. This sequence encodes CASSTGIGYGYTF.

CDR3 nucleotides: TGTGCCAGCAGTTCAGACAGGTACGATCAGCCCCAGCATTTT. It yields the protein CASSSDRYDQPQHF. V usage is TRBV6-5 and J usage is TRBJ1-5; maybe TRBD1 (6 bases). This CDR3 is 14 amino acids long. Deletions cut 4 bases from V and 5 bases from J, with 12 bases between. Looked up from germline, CDR1 is MNHEY and CDR2 is SVGAGI.

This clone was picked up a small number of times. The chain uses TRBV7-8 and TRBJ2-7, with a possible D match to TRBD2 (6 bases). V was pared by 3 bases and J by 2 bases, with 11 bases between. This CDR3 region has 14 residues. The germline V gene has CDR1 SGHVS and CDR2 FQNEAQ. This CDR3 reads CASSFPGEPYEQYF. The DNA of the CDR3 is TGTGCCAGCAGCTTCCCGGGAGAGCCCTACGAGCAGTACTTC. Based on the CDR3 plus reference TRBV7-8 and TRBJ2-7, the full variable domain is GAGVSQSPRYKVAKRGQDVALRCDPISGHVSLFWYQQALGQGPEFLTYFQNEAQLDKSGLPSDRFFAERPEGSVSTLKIQRTQQEDSAVYLCASSFPGEPYEQYFGPGTRLTVT.

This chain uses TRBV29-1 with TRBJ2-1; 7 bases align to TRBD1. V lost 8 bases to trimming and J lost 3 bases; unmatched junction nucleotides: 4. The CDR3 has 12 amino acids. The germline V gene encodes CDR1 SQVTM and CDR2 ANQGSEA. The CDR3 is CSMWDSYNEQFF. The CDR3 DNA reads TGCAGCATGTGGGACAGCTACAATGAGCAGTTCTTC.

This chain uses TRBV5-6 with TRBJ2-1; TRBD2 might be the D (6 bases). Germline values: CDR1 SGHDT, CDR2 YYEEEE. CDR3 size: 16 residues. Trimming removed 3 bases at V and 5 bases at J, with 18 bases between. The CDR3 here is CASSSALAGVHNEQFF. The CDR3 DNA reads TGTGCCAGCAGCTCCGCACTAGCTGGGGTTCACAATGAGCAGTTCTTC.

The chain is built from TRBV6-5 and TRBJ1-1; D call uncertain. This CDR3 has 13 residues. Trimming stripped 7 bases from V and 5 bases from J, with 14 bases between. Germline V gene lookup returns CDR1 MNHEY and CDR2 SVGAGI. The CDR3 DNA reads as TGTGCCAGCAACTTCGGAGGAAGGACTGAAGCTTTCTTT. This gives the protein CASNFGGRTEAFF.

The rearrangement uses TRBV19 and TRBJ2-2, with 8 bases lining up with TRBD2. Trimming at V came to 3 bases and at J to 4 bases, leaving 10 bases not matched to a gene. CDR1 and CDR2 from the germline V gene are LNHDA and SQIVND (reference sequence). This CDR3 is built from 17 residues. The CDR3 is CASSISGGRGTTGELFF. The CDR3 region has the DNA TGTGCCAGTAGTATCAGCGGGGGCAGGGGAACCACCGGGGAGCTGTTTTTT. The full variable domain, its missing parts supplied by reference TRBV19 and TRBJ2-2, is DGGITQSPKYLFRKEGQNVTLSCEQNLNHDAMYWYRQDPGQGLRLIYYSQIVNDFQKGDIAEGYSVSREKKESFPLTVTSAQKNPTAFYLCASSISGGRGTTGELFFGEGSRLTVL.

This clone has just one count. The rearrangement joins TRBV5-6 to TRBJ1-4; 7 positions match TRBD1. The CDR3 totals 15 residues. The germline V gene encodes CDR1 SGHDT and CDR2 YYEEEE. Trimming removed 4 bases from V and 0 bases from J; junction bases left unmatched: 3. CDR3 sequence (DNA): TGTGCCAGCAGCGAAGGGACAGCAACTAATGAAAAACTGTTTTTT. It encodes CASSEGTATNEKLFF.

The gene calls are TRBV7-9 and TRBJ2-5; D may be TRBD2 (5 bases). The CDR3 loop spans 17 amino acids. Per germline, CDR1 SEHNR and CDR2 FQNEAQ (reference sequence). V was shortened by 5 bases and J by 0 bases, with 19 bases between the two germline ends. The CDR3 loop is CASSLPAGTPYQETQYF. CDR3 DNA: TGTGCCAGCAGCCTCCCGGCGGGTACACCGTACCAAGAGACCCAGTACTTC.

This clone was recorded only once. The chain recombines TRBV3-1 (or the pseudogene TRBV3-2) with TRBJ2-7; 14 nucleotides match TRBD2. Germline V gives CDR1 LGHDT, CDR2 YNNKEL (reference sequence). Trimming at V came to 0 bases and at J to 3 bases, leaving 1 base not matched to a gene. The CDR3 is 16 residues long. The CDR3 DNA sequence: TGTGCCAGCAGCCAAGAAGGGACTAGCGGGGGCTACGAGCAGTACTTC. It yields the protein CASSQEGTSGGYEQYF.

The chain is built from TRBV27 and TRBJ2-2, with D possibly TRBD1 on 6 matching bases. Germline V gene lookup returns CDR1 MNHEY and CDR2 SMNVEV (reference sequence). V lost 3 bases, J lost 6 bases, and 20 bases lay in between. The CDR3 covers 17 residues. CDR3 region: CASSFFRVRDTPGELFF. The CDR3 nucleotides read TGTGCCAGCAGTTTCTTTCGTGTGAGGGACACTCCCGGGGAGCTGTTTTTT.

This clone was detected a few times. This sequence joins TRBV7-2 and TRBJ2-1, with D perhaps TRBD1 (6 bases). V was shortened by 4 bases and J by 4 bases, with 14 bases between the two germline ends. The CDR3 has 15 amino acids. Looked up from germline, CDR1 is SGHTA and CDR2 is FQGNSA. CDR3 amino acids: CASSSTFDRYNEQFF. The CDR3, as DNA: TGTGCCAGCAGCTCCACGTTCGACAGGTACAATGAGCAGTTCTTC.

The CDR3 here is CSASYLENTEAFF. The CDR3 region has the DNA TGCAGTGCTAGTTATCTAGAAAACACTGAAGCTTTCTTT. The rearrangement joins TRBV20-1 to TRBJ1-1, with D unclear. The length of the CDR3 is 13 residues. Germline V gene sequence: CDR1 DFQATT, CDR2 SNEGSKA (reference sequence). Deletions cut 3 bases from V and 2 bases from J, with 10 bases between.

CDR3 DNA sequence: TGTGCCAGTAGTCTTGGGACAGGGGTCGATTTCTATGGCTACACCTTC. It is translated as CASSLGTGVDFYGYTF. The chain joins TRBV19 to TRBJ1-2; 10 nucleotides agree with TRBD1. J lost 4 bases, V lost 5 bases, and 10 bases had no gene match. The CDR3 totals 16 residues. From germline, CDR1 is LNHDA and CDR2 SQIVND (reference sequence).

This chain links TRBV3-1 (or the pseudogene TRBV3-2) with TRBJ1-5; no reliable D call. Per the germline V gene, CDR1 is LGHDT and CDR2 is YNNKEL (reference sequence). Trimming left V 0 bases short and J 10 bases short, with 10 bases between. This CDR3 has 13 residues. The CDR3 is CASSQDRLLPQHF. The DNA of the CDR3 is TGTGCCAGCAGCCAAGACAGGCTCCTACCCCAGCATTTT.

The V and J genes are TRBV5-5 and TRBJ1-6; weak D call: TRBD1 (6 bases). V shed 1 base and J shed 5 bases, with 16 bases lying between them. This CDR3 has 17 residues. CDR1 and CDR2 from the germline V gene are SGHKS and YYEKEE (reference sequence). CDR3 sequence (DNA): TGTGCCAGCAGCTTGAAGGGGCCGGGACAAAATAATTCACCCCTCCACTTT. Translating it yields CASSLKGPGQNNSPLHF.

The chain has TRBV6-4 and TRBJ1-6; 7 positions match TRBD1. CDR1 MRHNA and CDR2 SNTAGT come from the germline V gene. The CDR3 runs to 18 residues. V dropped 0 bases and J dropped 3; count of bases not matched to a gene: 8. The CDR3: CASSDSHGTAYYNSPLHF. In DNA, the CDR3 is TGTGCCAGCAGTGACTCCCATGGGACAGCTTACTATAATTCACCCCTCCACTTT.

In nucleotides, the CDR3 is TGTGCCAGCAGTTACGAGACAGGGGGCGCAGATACGCAGTATTTT. Protein: CASSYETGGADTQYF. This chain connects TRBV6-2 or TRBV6-3 to TRBJ2-3; TRBD1 matches 10 bases. The CDR3 is made up of 15 amino acids. V lost 2 bases and J lost 4; bases outside the gene matches: 3. Germline V CDR1 and CDR2: MNHEY, SVGEGT.

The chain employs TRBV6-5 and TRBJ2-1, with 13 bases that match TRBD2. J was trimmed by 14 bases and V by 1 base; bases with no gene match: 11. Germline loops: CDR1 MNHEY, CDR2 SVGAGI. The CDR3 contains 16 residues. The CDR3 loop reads CASSYLGTSGERRKFF. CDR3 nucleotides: TGTGCCAGCAGTTACTTGGGGACTAGCGGGGAGAGGAGGAAGTTCTTC.

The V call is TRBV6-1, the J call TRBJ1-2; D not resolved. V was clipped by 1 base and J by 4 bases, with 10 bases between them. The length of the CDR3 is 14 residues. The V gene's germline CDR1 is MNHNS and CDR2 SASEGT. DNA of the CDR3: TGTGCCAGCAGTGAAGTAATGACTGTCTATGGCTACACCTTC. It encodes CASSEVMTVYGYTF.

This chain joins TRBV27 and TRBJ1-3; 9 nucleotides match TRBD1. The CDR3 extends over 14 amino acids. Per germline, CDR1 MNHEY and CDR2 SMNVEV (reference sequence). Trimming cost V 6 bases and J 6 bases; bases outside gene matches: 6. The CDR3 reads CASSRDRDTNTIYF. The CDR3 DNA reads TGTGCCAGCAGCCGGGACAGGGATACAAACACCATATATTTT.

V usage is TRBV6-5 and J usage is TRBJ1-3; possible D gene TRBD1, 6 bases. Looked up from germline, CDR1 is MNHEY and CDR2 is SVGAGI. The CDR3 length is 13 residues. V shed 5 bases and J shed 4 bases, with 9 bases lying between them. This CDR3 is CASSPTGGNTIYF. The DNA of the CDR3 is TGTGCCAGCAGTCCTACAGGGGGAAACACCATATATTTT.